These 8 T cell receptor beta chains were all obtained from the same sample, sequenced in a study of blood T cells in healthy people across ages. A second roughly 7 to 12 cycle PCR used barcoded and J-beta primers. A single record per CDR3 protein comes from TCRdb applying MiXCR to the 5' RACE reads. The table includes approximately 730,000 distinct CDR3 sequences, roughly 50% detected once. Sequenced input: blood. The origin of the receptors is an elderly man in good health.

This clonotype was seen more than once but under ten times. The chain uses TRBV28 and TRBJ2-4, with D perhaps TRBD2 (5 bases). V dropped 6 bases and J dropped 3 bases, with 15 bases sitting between them. Germline loops: CDR1 MDHEN, CDR2 SYDVKM. The CDR3 is 15 amino acids. The CDR3 is CASRGGYPYKNIQYF. CDR3 bases: TGTGCCAGCAGAGGAGGCTATCCGTACAAAAACATTCAGTACTTC.

The genes are TRBV3-1 and TRBJ1-2; no reliable D call. This CDR3 has 14 residues. The V and J ends lost 1 base and 5 bases respectively, with 11 bases between them. CDR1 LGHDT and CDR2 YNNKEL come from the germline V gene (reference sequence). The CDR3 here is CASSQGSGVYGYTF. The CDR3 DNA reads as TGTGCCAGCAGCCAAGGTTCCGGGGTTTATGGCTACACCTTC.

V usage is TRBV20-1 and J usage is TRBJ2-3; possibly TRBD1 for D (6 bases). CDR1 and CDR2 from the germline V gene are DFQATT and SNEGSKA (reference sequence). The CDR3 consists of 13 residues. V lost 6 bases, J lost 14 bases, and 24 bases lay in between. The CDR3 DNA reads TGCAGTGCCGAACAGCCAGTGGACAGATACGCGTATTTT. It yields the protein CSAEQPVDRYAYF.

This clonotype was recorded at least ten times. The chain employs TRBV20-1 and TRBJ2-5; TRBD1 aligns across 7 bases. With 3 bases clipped from V and 1 base from J, the junction kept 11 bases outside the gene matches. Germline lookup yields CDR1 DFQATT and CDR2 SNEGSKA (reference sequence). The CDR3 spans 16 residues. CDR3 protein: CSASHPGTAAQETQYF. In DNA, the CDR3 is TGCAGTGCTAGCCACCCCGGGACAGCCGCCCAAGAGACCCAGTACTTC.

CDR3 nucleotide sequence: TGTGCCAGCAGCTTAGAATGGGGGGGGGACAGAGACGCGTATTTT. As protein: CASSLEWGGDRDAYF. The V gene is TRBV7-2, the J gene TRBJ2-3; D could derive from TRBD1 or TRBD2 (7 bases each). V dropped 1 base and J dropped 14 bases, with 22 bases sitting between them. Germline V lookup: CDR1 SGHTA, CDR2 FQGNSA. The CDR3 totals 15 residues. Using reference TRBV7-2 and TRBJ2-3 for the parts outside the CDR3, the full variable domain is GAGVSQSPSNKVTEKGKDVELRCDPISGHTALYWYRQSLGQGLEFLIYFQGNSAPDKSGLPSDRFSAERTGGSVSTLTIQRTQQEDSAVYLCASSLEWGGDRDAYFGPGTRLTVL.

This clonotype showed up just a few times. The rearrangement uses TRBV29-1 and TRBJ1-4; TRBD1 matches 7 bases. Germline values: CDR1 SQVTM, CDR2 ANQGSEA. This CDR3 is built from 14 residues. Trimming took 6 bases from V and 5 from J; bases not matched to a gene: 9. As DNA, the CDR3 is TGCAGCGTCGAGGGGACAGCTACGAATGAAAAACTGTTTTTT. This codes for CSVEGTATNEKLFF.

The genes are TRBV27 and TRBJ2-7; 11 nucleotides agree with TRBD2. Germline CDR1 is MNHEY and CDR2 is SMNVEV (reference sequence). This CDR3 contains 13 residues. V shed 7 bases, J shed 7 bases, and the junction held 6 bases outside the gene matches. DNA for the CDR3: TGTGCCAGCAAGGCTAGCGGGAGGTCAGAGCAGTACTTC. Translated, it gives CASKASGRSEQYF.

This chain joins TRBV9 and TRBJ2-6; 11 bases line up with TRBD1. V was pared by 4 bases and J by 0 bases, with 6 bases of the junction left unmatched. Germline V gives CDR1 SGDLS, CDR2 YYNGEE. This CDR3 is built from 18 residues. The CDR3 here is CASSYSGTGGSGANVLTF. The CDR3 region has the DNA TGTGCCAGCAGCTACTCCGGGACAGGGGGCTCTGGGGCCAACGTCCTGACTTTC.